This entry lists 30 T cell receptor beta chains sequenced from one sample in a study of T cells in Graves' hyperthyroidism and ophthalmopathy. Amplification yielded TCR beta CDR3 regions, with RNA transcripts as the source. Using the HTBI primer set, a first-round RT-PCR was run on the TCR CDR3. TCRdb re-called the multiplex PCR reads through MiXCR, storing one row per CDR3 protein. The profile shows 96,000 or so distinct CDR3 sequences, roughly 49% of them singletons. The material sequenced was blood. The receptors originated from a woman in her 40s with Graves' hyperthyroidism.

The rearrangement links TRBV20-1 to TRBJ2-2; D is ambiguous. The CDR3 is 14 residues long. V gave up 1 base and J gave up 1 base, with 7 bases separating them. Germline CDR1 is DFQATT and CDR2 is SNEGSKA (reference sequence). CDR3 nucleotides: TGCAGTGCTAGAGCGGCCGTGAACACCGGGGAGCTGTTTTTT. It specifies CSARAAVNTGELFF.

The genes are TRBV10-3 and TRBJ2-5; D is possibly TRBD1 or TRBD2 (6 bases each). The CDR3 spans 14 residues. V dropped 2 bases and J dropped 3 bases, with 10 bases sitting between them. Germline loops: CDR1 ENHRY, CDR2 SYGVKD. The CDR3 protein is CAISEGGREETQYF. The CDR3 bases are TGTGCCATCAGTGAGGGGGGGCGGGAAGAGACCCAGTACTTC.

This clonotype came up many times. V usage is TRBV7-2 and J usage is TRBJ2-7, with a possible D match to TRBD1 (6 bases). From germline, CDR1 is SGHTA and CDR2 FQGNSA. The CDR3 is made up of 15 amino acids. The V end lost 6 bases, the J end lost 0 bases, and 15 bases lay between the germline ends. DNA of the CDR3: TGTGCCAGCAGTTTCACAGGGTATAGCTCCTACGAGCAGTACTTC. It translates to CASSFTGYSSYEQYF.

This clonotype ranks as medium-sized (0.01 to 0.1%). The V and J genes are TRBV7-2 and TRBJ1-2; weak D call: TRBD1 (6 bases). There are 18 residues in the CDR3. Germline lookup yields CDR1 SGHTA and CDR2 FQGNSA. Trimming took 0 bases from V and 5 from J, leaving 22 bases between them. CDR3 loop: CASSLARGASYFPYGYTF. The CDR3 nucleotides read TGTGCCAGCAGCTTAGCGCGGGGGGCTTCGTATTTTCCTTATGGCTACACCTTC.

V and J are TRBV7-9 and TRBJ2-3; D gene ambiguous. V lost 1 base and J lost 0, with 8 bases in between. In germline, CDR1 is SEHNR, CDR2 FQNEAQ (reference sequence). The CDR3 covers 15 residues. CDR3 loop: CASSLGGASTDTQYF. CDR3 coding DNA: TGTGCCAGCAGCTTAGGCGGAGCTAGCACAGATACGCAGTATTTT.

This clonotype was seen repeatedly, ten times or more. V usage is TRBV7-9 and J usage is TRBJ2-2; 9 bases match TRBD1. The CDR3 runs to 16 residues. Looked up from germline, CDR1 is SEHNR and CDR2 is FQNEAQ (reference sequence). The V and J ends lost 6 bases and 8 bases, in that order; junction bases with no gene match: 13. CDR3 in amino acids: CASRQPGQGISGELFF. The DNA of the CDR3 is TGTGCCAGCAGACAGCCGGGACAGGGAATTTCGGGGGAGCTGTTTTTT.

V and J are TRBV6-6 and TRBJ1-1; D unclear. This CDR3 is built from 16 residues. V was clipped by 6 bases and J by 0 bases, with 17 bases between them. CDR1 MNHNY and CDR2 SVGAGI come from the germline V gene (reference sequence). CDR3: CASSLEPGLMNTEAFF. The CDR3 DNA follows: TGTGCCAGCAGCTTAGAGCCTGGGCTTATGAACACTGAAGCTTTCTTT.

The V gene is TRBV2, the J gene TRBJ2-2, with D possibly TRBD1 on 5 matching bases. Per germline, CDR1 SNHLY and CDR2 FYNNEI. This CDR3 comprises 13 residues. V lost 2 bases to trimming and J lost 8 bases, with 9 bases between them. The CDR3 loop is CASSERGRGELFF. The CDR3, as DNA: TGTGCCAGCAGTGAAAGGGGTAGAGGGGAGCTGTTTTTT.

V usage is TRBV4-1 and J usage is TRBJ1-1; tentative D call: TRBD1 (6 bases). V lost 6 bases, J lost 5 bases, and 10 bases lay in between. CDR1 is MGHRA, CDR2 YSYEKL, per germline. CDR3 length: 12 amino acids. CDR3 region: CASRGGDTEAFF. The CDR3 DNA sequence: TGCGCCAGCAGAGGGGGGGATACTGAAGCTTTCTTT.

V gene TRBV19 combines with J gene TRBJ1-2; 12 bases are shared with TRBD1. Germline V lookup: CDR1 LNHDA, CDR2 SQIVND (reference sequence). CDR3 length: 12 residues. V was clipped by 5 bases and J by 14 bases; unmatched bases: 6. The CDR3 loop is CASSVGTGGNTF. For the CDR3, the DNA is TGTGCCAGTAGTGTCGGGACAGGGGGCAATACCTTC.

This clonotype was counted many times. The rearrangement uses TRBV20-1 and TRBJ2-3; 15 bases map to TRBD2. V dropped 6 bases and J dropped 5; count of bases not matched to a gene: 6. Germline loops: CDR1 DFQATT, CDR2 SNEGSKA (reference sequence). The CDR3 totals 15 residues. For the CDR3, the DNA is TGCAGTGCCCAGGGACTAGCGGGAGGAGGAGATACGCAGTATTTT. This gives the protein CSAQGLAGGGDTQYF.

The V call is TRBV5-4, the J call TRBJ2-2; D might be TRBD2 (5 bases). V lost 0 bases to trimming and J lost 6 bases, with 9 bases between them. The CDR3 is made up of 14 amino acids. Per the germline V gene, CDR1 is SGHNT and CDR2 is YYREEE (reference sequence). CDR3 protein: CASSLVGVPGELFF. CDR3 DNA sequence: TGTGCCAGCAGCTTGGTGGGAGTCCCCGGGGAGCTGTTTTTT.

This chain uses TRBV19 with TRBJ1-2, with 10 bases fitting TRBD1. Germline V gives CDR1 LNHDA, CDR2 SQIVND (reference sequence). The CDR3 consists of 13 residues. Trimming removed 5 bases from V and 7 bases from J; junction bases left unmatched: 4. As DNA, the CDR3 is TGTGCCAGTAGTCCGACAGGGGGCCGTGGCTACACCTTC. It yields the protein CASSPTGGRGYTF.

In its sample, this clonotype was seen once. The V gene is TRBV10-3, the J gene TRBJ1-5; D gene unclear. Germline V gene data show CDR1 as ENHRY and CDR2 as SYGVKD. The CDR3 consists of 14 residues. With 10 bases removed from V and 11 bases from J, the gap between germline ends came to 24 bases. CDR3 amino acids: CATRRAASEETQHF. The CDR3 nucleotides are TGTGCCACCCGGAGGGCGGCTAGCGAAGAGACCCAGCATTTT.

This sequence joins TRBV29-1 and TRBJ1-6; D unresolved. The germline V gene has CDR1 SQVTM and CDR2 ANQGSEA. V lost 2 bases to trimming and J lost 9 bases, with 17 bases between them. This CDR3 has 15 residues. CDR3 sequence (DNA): TGCAGCGTTGAATCCCTTGGTCGGGAGGGTTCACCCCTCCACTTT. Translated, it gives CSVESLGREGSPLHF.

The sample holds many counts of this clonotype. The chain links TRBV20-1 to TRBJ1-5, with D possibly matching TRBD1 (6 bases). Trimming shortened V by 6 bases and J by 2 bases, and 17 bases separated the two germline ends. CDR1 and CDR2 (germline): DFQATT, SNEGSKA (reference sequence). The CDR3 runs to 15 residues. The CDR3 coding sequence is TGCAGTGCCGACCTCGGGGGGGCAGGCAATCAGCCCCAGCATTTT. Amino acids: CSADLGGAGNQPQHF.

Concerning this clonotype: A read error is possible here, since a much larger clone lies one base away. CDR3 sequence: CASSLGLTNAGELFF. DNA for the CDR3: TGTGCCAGCAGCTTGGGACTAACTAACGCCGGGGAGCTGTTTTTT. The J gene is TRBJ2-2, the V gene TRBV5-4; D is possibly TRBD2 (5 bases). V gave up 0 bases and J gave up 6 bases, with 12 bases separating them. There are 15 residues in the CDR3. CDR1 and CDR2 (germline): SGHNT, YYREEE (reference sequence).

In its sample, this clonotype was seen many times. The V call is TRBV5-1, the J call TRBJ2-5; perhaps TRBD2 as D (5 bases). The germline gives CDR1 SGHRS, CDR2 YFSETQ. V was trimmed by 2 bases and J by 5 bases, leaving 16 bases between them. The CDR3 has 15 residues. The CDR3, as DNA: TGCGCCAGCAGCTTTAGGCAGGCGCGGGTGGAGACCCAGTACTTC. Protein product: CASSFRQARVETQYF.

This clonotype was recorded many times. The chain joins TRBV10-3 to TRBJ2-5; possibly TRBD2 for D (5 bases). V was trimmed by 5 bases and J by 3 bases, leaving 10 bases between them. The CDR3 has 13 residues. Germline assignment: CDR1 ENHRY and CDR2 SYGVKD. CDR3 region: CAISPSGEETQYF. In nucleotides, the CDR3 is TGTGCCATCAGTCCCTCCGGGGAAGAGACCCAGTACTTC.

The CDR3 coding sequence is TGTGCCAGCAGACTAACAGAGAATCAGCCCCAGCATTTT. Its protein is CASRLTENQPQHF. V gene TRBV6-6 combines with J gene TRBJ1-5, with no clear D. The CDR3 spans 13 residues. Trimming shortened V by 6 bases and J by 4 bases, and 10 bases separated the two germline ends. Germline CDR1 reads MNHNY; CDR2 reads SVGAGI (reference sequence).

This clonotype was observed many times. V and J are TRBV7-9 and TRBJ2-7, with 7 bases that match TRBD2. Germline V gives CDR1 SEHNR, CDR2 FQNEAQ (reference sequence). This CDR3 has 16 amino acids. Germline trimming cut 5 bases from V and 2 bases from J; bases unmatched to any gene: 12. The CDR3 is CASSPQGGRSPYEQYF. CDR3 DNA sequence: TGTGCCAGCAGCCCCCAGGGCGGGAGATCCCCCTACGAGCAGTACTTC.

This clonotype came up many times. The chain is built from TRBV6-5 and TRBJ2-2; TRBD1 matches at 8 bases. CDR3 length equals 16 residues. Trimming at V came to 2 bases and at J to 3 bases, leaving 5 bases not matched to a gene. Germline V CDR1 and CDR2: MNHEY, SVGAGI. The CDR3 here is CASSYERTGYTGELFF. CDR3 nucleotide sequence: TGTGCCAGCAGTTACGAAAGGACAGGGTACACCGGGGAGCTGTTTTTT.

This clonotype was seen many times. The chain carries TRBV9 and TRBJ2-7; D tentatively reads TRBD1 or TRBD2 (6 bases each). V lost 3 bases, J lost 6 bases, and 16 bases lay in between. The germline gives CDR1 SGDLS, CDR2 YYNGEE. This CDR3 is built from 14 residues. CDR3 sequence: CASSEDTRGREQYF. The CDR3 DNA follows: TGTGCCAGCAGCGAGGACACCCGGGGGCGCGAGCAGTACTTC.

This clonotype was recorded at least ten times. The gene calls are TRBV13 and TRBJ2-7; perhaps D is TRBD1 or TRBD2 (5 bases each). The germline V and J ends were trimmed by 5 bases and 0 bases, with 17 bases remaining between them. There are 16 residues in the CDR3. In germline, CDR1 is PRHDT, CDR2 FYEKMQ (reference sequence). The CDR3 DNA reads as TGTGCCAGCAGCCGGGACGGAGCGGCTAGCTCCTACGAGCAGTACTTC. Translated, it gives CASSRDGAASSYEQYF.

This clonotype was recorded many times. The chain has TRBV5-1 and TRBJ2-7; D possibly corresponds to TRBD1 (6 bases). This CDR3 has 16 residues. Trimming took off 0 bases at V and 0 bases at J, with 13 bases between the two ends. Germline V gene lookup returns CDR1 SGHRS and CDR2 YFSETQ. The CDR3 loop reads CASSLDRTVPSYEQYF. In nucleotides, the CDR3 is TGCGCCAGCAGCTTGGACCGGACAGTCCCCTCCTACGAGCAGTACTTC.

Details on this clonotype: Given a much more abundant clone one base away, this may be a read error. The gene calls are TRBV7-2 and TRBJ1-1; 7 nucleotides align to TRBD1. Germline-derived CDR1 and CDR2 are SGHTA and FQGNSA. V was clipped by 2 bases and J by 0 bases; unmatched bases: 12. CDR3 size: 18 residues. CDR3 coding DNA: TGTGCCAGCAGCTTACGATACCCGGGACAGAATATGAACACTGAAGCTTTCTTT. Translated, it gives CASSLRYPGQNMNTEAFF.

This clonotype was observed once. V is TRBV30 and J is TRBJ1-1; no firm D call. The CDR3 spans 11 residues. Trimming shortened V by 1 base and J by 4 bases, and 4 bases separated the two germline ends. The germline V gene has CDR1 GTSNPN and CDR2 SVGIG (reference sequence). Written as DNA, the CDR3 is TGTGCCTGGAGTGGCGTCACTGAAGCTTTCTTT. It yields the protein CAWSGVTEAFF. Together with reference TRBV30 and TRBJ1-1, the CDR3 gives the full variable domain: SQTIHQWPATLVQPVGSPLSLECTVEGTSNPNLYWYRQAAGRGLQLLFYSVGIGQISSEVPQNLSASRPQDRQFILSSKKLLLSDSGFYLCAWSGVTEAFFGQGTRLTVV.

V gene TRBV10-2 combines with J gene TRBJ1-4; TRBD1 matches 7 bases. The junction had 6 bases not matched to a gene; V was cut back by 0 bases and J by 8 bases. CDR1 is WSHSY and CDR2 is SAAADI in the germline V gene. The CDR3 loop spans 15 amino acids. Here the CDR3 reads CASSESGTADEKLFF. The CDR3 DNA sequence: TGCGCCAGCAGTGAGTCAGGGACAGCGGACGAAAAACTGTTTTTT.

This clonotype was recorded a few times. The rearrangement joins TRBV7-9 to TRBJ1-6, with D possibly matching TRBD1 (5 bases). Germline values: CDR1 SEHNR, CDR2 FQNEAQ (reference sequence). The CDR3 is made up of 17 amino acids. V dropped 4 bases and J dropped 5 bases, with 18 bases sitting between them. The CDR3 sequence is CASSYAGAGRNNSPLHF. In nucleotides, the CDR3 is TGTGCCAGCAGCTACGCCGGGGCGGGACGGAATAATTCACCCCTCCACTTT.

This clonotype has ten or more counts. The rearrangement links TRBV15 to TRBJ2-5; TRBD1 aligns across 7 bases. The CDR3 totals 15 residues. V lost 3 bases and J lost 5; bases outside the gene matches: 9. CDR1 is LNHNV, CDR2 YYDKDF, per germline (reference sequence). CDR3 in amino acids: CATSSLDRAGETQYF. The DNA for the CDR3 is TGTGCCACCAGCAGCCTAGACAGGGCAGGGGAGACCCAGTACTTC.